This T cell receptor beta chain was captured in a study of blood T cells in healthy people across ages. Notes on the study in general: Considered underestimates were the diversity estimates obtained from one million T cells. The study lacked donor CMV status, which possibly confounded expanded clonotype changes. Versus aged donors, long-lived donors had higher diversity and more naive CD4+ cells.

The table lists this clonotype with a few counts. Its antigen is as yet unknown. A J-beta primer mix and a sample-barcoded 5' primer were used in a second PCR of roughly 6 to 12 cycles. MiXCR, applied by TCRdb to the 5' RACE reads, yields one record per CDR3 protein. The sample gives approximately 1,100,000 distinct CDR3 sequences, more than 40% of which show up once; about 20% is in the top ten. This CDR3 region has 13 residues. Trimming shortened V by 1 base and J by 8 bases, and 9 bases separated the two germline ends. Germline CDR1 reads SGHTA; CDR2 reads FQGNSA. The chain employs TRBV7-2 and TRBJ1-5; D call uncertain. The TCR was taken from a woman aged 60-75 years in good health. Material: blood. CDR3 sequence reads: CASSLVPGKPQHF. The DNA of the CDR3 is TGTGCCAGCAGCTTAGTCCCGGGGAAGCCCCAGCATTTT.